The 19 T cell receptor beta chains given below trace back to one sample, sequenced in a study of T-cell memory formation after mild COVID-19 (dated by TCRdb to 2020 to 2023). To prepare the library, 5' RACE was applied. These reads were obtained on an Illumina NovaSeq 6000. TCRdb passed the public sequencing reads through fastp at Q25 and MiXCR, retaining productive beta sequences. Rows with one shared CDR3 protein collapse into an entry with the most common genes and DNA. The sample table records hundreds of thousands of distinct CDR3 sequences; 20% to 25% of these occur just once. Together, the top ten hold around 13% of the sample. Sequenced input: PBMCs or a T cell subset sorted from them (not recorded which). Receptors originate from an adult woman who had mild COVID-19 (a few samples of this study predate the infection). The sample titles of this study are shuffled in the database, so cell type and time point are left out; the donor was told from shared clones.

The gene calls are TRBV6-1 and TRBJ2-1; tentatively, D is TRBD2 (7 bases). Germline V lookup: CDR1 MNHNS, CDR2 SASEGT. V was pared by 2 bases and J by 0 bases, with 17 bases between. This CDR3 comprises 18 residues. CDR3 sequence (DNA): TGTGCCAGCAGTGAAAGGGGGGGACTCTACAGCTCCTACAATGAGCAGTTCTTC. Residues: CASSERGGLYSSYNEQFF.

There are a few counts of this clonotype. This chain links TRBV2 with TRBJ2-1; the D is unclear. V lost 0 bases and J lost 5, with 17 bases in between. Per the germline V gene, CDR1 is SNHLY and CDR2 is FYNNEI. CDR3 length: 17 amino acids. CDR3: CASSEALQVGLNNEQFF. The CDR3 nucleotides read TGTGCCAGCAGTGAAGCGCTTCAAGTGGGGTTAAACAATGAGCAGTTCTTC.

The chain couples TRBV4-1 to TRBJ2-1, with unresolved D. The CDR3 is made up of 13 amino acids. From germline, CDR1 is MGHRA and CDR2 YSYEKL. The V and J ends lost 1 base and 9 bases respectively, with 10 bases between them. This CDR3 is CASSQVVVAEQFF. In DNA, the CDR3 is TGCGCCAGCAGCCAAGTCGTCGTAGCTGAGCAGTTCTTC.

This clonotype was seen more than once but under ten times. The chain is built from TRBV7-6 and TRBJ2-4, with 8 bases identical to TRBD1. The V gene's germline CDR1 is SGHVS and CDR2 FNYEAQ. There are 13 residues in the CDR3. The trim removed 4 bases at V and 8 bases at J, leaving 4 bases unmatched. Written as DNA, the CDR3 is TGTGCCAGCAGCTCGGAACAGGGGGACATTCAGTACTTC. This encodes CASSSEQGDIQYF.

This clonotype has ten or more counts. The chain joins TRBV7-2 to TRBJ2-7; D could derive from TRBD1 or TRBD2 (7 bases each). Between the trimmed V and J ends, which lost 1 base and 2 bases, there was a span of 18 bases. Germline CDR1 is SGHTA and CDR2 is FQGNSA. This CDR3 has 17 residues. In DNA, the CDR3 is TGTGCCAGCAGCTTAGTCCTTGCAGGGGGGGTACCCTACGAGCAGTACTTC. It codes for CASSLVLAGGVPYEQYF.

The rearrangement uses TRBV7-4 and TRBJ1-2; D is possibly TRBD1 (5 bases). Germline V gives CDR1 SGHVT, CDR2 SQSDAQ. The CDR3 totals 14 residues. V was pared by 1 base and J by 4 bases, with 10 bases between. The CDR3 region has the DNA TGTGCCAGCAGCTTAGTGGCGGGGCTCTATGGCTACACCTTC. Residues: CASSLVAGLYGYTF.

V usage is TRBV7-7 and J usage is TRBJ2-1; TRBD2 matches 8 bases. The CDR3 has 15 residues. Germline V gene lookup returns CDR1 SSHAT and CDR2 FNYEAQ (reference sequence). The ends lost 5 bases at V and 0 bases at J; junction bases unmatched: 3. CDR3 bases: TGTGCCAGCAGCCGGGGACTAGTCTCCTACAATGAGCAGTTCTTC. Its translation: CASSRGLVSYNEQFF.

This clonotype was counted at least ten times. The J gene is TRBJ2-7, the V gene TRBV12-3 or TRBV12-4; D possibly corresponds to TRBD2 (6 bases). The CDR3 covers 12 residues. V shed 3 bases and J shed 3 bases, with 6 bases lying between them. Written as DNA, the CDR3 is TGTGCCAGCAGTTTGGGACTCTACGAGCAGTACTTC. Translating gives CASSLGLYEQYF.

The CDR3 sequence is CASSSGPTYEQYF. CDR3 DNA sequence: TGTGCCAGCAGTTCCGGGCCCACCTACGAGCAGTACTTC. This chain uses TRBV6-5 with TRBJ2-7; D remains unclear. Trimming cost V 4 bases and J 2 bases, with 9 bases left between them. Germline lookup yields CDR1 MNHEY and CDR2 SVGAGI. The CDR3 sequence is 13 residues long.

J is TRBJ2-7 and V is TRBV5-1; TRBD2 agrees at 11 bases. The V segment lost 1 base and the J segment 2 bases; nucleotides outside the gene matches: 2. The germline V gene encodes CDR1 SGHRS and CDR2 YFSETQ. The CDR3 covers 15 residues. CDR3 sequence: CASSLSTSGTYEQYF. In DNA, the CDR3 is TGCGCCAGCAGCTTGTCGACTAGCGGGACCTACGAGCAGTACTTC.

This rearrangement joins TRBV9 to TRBJ2-1; maybe TRBD1 (5 bases). The CDR3 is made up of 16 amino acids. Trimming stripped 0 bases from V and 5 bases from J, with 15 bases between. Germline V gives CDR1 SGDLS, CDR2 YYNGEE. As DNA, the CDR3 is TGTGCCAGCAGCGTAGAGATTGTGGGGCTCGACAATGAGCAGTTCTTC. Its protein product is CASSVEIVGLDNEQFF.

J is TRBJ2-3 and V is TRBV6-5; the match to TRBD2 covers 9 bases. Per germline, CDR1 MNHEY and CDR2 SVGAGI. This CDR3 comprises 18 residues. After removal of 5 bases from V and 5 bases from J, the junction contained 17 bases not matched to a gene. This CDR3 reads CASSVGPLLAGNEDTQYF. The CDR3 coding sequence is TGTGCCAGCAGTGTGGGCCCCCTGCTAGCGGGAAATGAAGATACGCAGTATTTT.

This clonotype was seen at least ten times. This chain connects TRBV7-6 to TRBJ2-1, with unresolved D. Trimming took off 5 bases at V and 9 bases at J, with 17 bases between the two ends. CDR1 is SGHVS, CDR2 FNYEAQ, per germline. CDR3 length: 14 amino acids. CDR3 amino acids: CASSAFDEYPEQFF. CDR3 DNA: TGTGCCAGCAGCGCCTTCGATGAGTACCCTGAGCAGTTCTTC.

This clonotype was counted between two and nine times. The rearrangement links TRBV5-6 to TRBJ2-1; D might be TRBD1 (5 bases). V lost 0 bases and J lost 6, with 16 bases in between. The CDR3 covers 16 residues. In germline, CDR1 is SGHDT, CDR2 YYEEEE. The CDR3 loop is CASSLGQFSGGNEQFF. The CDR3 nucleotides are TGTGCCAGCAGCTTGGGACAGTTTTCGGGCGGCAATGAGCAGTTCTTC.

This clonotype was recorded a few times. This chain links TRBV29-1 with TRBJ2-3; TRBD2 might be the D (6 bases). CDR3 length: 15 residues. Trimming removed 7 bases from V and 0 bases from J, with 17 bases in between. Germline assignment: CDR1 SQVTM and CDR2 ANQGSEA. CDR3 amino acids: CSALSGTFSTDTQYF. CDR3 nucleotides: TGCAGCGCTCTCTCCGGGACTTTTAGCACAGATACGCAGTATTTT.

The gene calls are TRBV4-1 and TRBJ2-5, with D perhaps TRBD2 (7 bases). The CDR3 covers 16 residues. Trimming removed 0 bases from V and 5 bases from J, with 16 bases in between. CDR1 and CDR2 from the germline V gene are MGHRA and YSYEKL. In nucleotides, the CDR3 is TGCGCCAGCAGCCAAGAACCGGGGGGCTGGGGGGAGACCCAGTACTTC. This sequence encodes CASSQEPGGWGETQYF.

The V gene is TRBV6-2 or TRBV6-3, the J gene TRBJ2-7; D perhaps matches TRBD1 (5 bases). Germline V gene data show CDR1 as MNHEY and CDR2 as SVGEGT. Trimming took 6 bases from V and 6 from J, leaving 15 bases between them. This CDR3 spans 13 amino acids. CDR3 amino acids: CASSRPTALEQYF. CDR3 sequence (DNA): TGTGCCAGCAGCCGCCCGACAGCCCTCGAGCAGTACTTC.

There are many counts of this clonotype. The rearrangement uses TRBV12-3 or TRBV12-4 and TRBJ1-1, with D unresolved. CDR3 length: 13 amino acids. The V end was cut by 6 bases, the J end by 4 bases, with 12 bases between. The CDR3 DNA sequence: TGTGCCAGCAGCCCACGGGGAGGCACTGAAGCTTTCTTT. It translates to CASSPRGGTEAFF.

The chain employs TRBV19 and TRBJ1-2; 9 nucleotides agree with TRBD1. In germline, CDR1 is LNHDA, CDR2 SQIVND (reference sequence). Trimming at V came to 7 bases and at J to 3 bases, leaving 6 bases not matched to a gene. CDR3 length: 14 residues. The CDR3 reads CASNHRGRDYGYTF. The DNA of the CDR3 is TGTGCCAGTAATCACAGGGGGCGAGACTATGGCTACACCTTC.